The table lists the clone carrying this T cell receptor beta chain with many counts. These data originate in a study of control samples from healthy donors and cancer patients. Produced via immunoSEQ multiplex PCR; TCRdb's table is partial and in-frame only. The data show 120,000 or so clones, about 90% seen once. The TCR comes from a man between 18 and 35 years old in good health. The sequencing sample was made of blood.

The CDR3 nucleotides read TGCGCCAGCAGCTTGATACAGGGGGCCTACGAGCAGTACTTC. As protein: CASSLIQGAYEQYF. V is TRBV5-1 and J is TRBJ2-7; 8 nucleotides match TRBD1. The V and J ends lost 1 base and 2 bases, in that order; junction bases with no gene match: 2. Germline CDR1 reads SGHRS; CDR2 reads YFSETQ. The CDR3 has 14 amino acids.